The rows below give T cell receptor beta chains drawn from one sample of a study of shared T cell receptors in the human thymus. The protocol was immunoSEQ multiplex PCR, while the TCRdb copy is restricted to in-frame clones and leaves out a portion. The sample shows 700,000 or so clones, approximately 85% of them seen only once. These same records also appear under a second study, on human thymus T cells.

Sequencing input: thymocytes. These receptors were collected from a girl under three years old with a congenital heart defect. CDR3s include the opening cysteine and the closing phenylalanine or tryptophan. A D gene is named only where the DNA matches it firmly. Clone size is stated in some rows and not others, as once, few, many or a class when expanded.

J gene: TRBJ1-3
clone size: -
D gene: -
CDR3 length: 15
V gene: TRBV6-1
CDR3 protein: CASSELEFSGNTIYF
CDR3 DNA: TGTGCCAGCAGTGAATTAGAATTTTCTGGAAACACCATATATTTT

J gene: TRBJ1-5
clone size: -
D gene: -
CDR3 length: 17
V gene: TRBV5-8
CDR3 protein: CASSLGSALRSNQPQHF
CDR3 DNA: TGTGCCAGCAGCTTGGGCAGCGCCCTTAGGAGCAATCAGCCCCAGCATTTT

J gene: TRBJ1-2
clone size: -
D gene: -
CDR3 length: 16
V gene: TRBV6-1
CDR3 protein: CASSETARTSHYGYTF
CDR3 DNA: TGTGCCAGCAGTGAAACCGCGAGAACTTCTCACTATGGCTACACCTTC

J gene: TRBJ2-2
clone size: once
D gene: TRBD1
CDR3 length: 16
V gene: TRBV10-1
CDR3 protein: CASNPGQGSNTGELFF
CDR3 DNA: TGCGCCAGCAATCCGGGACAGGGATCGAACACCGGGGAGCTGTTTTTT

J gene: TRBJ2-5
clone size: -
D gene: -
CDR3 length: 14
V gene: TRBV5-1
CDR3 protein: CASSFGRRGETQYF
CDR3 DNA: TGCGCCAGCAGCTTTGGTAGGCGCGGAGAGACCCAGTACTTC

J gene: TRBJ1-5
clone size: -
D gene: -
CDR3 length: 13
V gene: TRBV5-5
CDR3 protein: CASSFSTDQPQHF
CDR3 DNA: TGTGCCAGCAGCTTTTCAACTGATCAGCCCCAGCATTTT

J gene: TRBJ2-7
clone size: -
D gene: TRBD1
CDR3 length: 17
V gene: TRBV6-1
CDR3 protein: CASSESPSGQGVYEQYF
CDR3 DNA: TGTGCCAGCAGTGAGTCACCATCGGGACAGGGGGTTTACGAGCAGTACTTC

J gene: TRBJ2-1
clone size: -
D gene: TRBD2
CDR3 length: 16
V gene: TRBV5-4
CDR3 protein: CASSITSGGAVNEQFF
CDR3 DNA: TGTGCCAGCAGCATTACTAGCGGGGGGGCCGTGAATGAGCAGTTCTTC

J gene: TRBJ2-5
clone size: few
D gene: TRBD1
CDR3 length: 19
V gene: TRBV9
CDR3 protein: CASSVGQNEAGGYNETQYF
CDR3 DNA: TGTGCCAGCAGCGTTGGACAGAACGAGGCAGGGGGCTACAATGAGACCCAGTACTTC

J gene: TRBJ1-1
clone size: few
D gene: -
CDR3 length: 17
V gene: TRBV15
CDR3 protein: CATSRDFRGRPNTEAFF
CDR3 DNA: TGTGCCACCAGCAGAGATTTTAGGGGCAGGCCGAACACTGAAGCTTTCTTT

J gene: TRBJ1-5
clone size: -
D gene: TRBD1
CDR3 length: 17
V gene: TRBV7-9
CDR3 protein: CASSQEPGQGGNQPQHF
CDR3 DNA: TGTGCCAGCAGCCAAGAGCCGGGACAGGGGGGCAATCAGCCCCAGCATTTT

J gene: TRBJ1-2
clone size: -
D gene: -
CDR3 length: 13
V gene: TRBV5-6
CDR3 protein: CASSLTANYGYTF
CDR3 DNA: TGTGCCAGCAGCTTGACAGCTAACTATGGCTACACCTTC

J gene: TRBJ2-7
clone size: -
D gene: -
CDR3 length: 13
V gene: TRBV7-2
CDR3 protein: CASSQELFYEQYF
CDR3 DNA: TGTGCCAGCAGCCAAGAGCTATTCTACGAGCAGTACTTC

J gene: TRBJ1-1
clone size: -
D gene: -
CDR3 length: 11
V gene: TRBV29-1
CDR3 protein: CSESGQGEAFF
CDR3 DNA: TGCAGCGAGTCAGGTCAGGGAGAAGCTTTCTTT

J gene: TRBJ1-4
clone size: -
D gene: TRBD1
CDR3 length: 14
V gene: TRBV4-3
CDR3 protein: CASSQGQARGKLFF
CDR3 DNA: TGCGCCAGCAGCCAAGGACAGGCCAGGGGGAAACTGTTTTTT

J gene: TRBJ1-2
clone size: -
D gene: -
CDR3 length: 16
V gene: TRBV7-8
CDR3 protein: CASSTSLGGRGYGYTF
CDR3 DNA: TGTGCCAGCAGCACGAGTCTAGGGGGTCGGGGCTATGGCTACACCTTC

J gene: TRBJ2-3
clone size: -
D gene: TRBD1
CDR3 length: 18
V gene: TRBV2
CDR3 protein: CASTDWTGAKGITDTQYF
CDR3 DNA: TGTGCCAGCACTGATTGGACAGGGGCCAAGGGTATAACAGATACGCAGTATTTT

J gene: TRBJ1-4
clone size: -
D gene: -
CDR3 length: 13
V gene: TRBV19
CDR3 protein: CASSTEPSEKLFF
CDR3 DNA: TGTGCCAGTAGTACCGAACCGAGTGAAAAACTGTTTTTT

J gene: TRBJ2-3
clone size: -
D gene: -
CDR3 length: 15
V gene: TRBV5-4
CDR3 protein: CASSDVVWGPDTQYF
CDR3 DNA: TGTGCCAGCAGCGACGTTGTCTGGGGCCCCGATACGCAGTATTTT

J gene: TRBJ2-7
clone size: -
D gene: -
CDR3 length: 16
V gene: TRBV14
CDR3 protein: CASSHFRTDCCDEQYF
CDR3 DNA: TGTGCCAGCAGCCACTTCCGGACAGACTGTTGTGACGAGCAGTACTTC

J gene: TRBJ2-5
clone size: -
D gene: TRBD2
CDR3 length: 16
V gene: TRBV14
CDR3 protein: CASSLRTSGGKETQYF
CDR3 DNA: TGTGCCAGCAGTCTGAGGACTAGCGGGGGAAAAGAGACCCAGTACTTC

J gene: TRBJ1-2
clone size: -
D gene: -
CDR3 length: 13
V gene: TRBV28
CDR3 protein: CASSRPGGGRYTF
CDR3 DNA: TGTGCCAGCAGCCGGCCGGGGGGGGGCCGCTACACCTTC

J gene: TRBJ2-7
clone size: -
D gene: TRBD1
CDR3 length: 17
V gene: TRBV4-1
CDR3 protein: CASRPGEPGQGYLGQYF
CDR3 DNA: TGCGCCAGCAGGCCTGGTGAACCGGGACAGGGGTATCTAGGGCAGTACTTC

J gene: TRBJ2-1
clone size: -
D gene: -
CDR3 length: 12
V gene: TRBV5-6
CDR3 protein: CASASAGNEQFF
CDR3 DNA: TGTGCCAGCGCGTCCGCTGGTAATGAGCAGTTCTTC

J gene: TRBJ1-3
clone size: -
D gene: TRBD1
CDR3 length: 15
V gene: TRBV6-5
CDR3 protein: CASKRQGFSGNTIYF
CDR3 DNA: TGTGCCAGCAAACGACAGGGGTTCTCTGGAAACACCATATATTTT

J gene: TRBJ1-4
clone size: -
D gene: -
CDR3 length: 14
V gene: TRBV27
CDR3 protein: CASSYSHNNEKLFF
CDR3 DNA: TGTGCCAGCAGTTATTCCCACAATAATGAAAAACTGTTTTTT

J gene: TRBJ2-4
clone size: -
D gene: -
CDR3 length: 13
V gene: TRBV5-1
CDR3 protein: CASSLGVGDIQYF
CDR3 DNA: TGCGCCAGCAGCTTGGGGGTAGGGGACATTCAGTACTTC

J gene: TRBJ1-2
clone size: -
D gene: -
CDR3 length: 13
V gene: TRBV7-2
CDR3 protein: CASSLYQRYGYTF
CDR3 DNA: TGTGCCAGCAGCTTATATCAGCGATATGGCTACACCTTC

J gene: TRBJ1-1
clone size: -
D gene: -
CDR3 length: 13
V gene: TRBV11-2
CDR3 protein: CASSSVRNTEAFF
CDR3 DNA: TGTGCCAGCAGCTCCGTGCGGAACACTGAAGCTTTCTTT

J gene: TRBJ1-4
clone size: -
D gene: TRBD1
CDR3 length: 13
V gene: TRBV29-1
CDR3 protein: CSVRQGSNEKLFF
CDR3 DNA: TGCAGCGTTAGACAGGGATCTAATGAAAAACTGTTTTTT

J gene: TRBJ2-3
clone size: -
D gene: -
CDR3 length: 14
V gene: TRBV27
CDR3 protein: CASSYRWGTDTQYF
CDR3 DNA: TGTGCCAGCAGTTACAGGTGGGGCACAGATACGCAGTATTTT

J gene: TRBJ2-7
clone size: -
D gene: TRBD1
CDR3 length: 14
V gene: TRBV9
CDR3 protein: CASSGGTATYEQYF
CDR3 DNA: TGTGCCAGCAGCGGGGGGACAGCTACCTACGAGCAGTACTTC

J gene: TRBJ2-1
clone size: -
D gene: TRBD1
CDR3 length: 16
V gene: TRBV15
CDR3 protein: CATSRHPGTGYNEQFF
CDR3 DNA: TGTGCCACCAGCAGACATCCCGGGACAGGGTACAATGAGCAGTTCTTC

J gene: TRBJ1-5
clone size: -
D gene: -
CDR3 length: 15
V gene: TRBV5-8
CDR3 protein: CASSIRSYSNQPQHF
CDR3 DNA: TGTGCCAGCAGCATCCGGAGTTATAGCAATCAGCCCCAGCATTTT

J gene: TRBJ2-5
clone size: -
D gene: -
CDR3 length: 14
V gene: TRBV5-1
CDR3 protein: CASGCKGRQETQYF
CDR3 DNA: TGCGCCAGCGGATGTAAGGGGCGGCAAGAGACCCAGTACTTC

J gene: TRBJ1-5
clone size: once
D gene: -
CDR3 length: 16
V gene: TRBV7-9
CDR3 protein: CASSLAQEDSNQPQHF
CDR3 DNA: TGTGCCAGCAGCTTGGCTCAGGAAGATAGCAATCAGCCCCAGCATTTT

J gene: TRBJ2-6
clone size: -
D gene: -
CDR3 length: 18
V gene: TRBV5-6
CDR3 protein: CASKPDGWGLPGANVLTF
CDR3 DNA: TGTGCCAGCAAACCGGACGGATGGGGACTTCCTGGGGCCAACGTCCTGACTTTC

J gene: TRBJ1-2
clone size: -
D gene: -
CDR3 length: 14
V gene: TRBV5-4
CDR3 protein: CASGQAGVDYGYTF
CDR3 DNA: TGTGCCAGCGGCCAGGCAGGGGTTGACTATGGCTACACCTTC

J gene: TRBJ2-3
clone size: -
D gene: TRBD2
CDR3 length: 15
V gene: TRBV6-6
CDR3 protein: CASQEGRVSTDTQYF
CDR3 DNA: TGTGCCAGTCAAGAGGGGAGGGTTAGCACAGATACGCAGTATTTT

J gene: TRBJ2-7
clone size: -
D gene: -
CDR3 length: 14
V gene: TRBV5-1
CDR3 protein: CASSPTPASYEQYF
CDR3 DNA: TGCGCCAGCAGCCCGACACCAGCCTCCTACGAGCAGTACTTC

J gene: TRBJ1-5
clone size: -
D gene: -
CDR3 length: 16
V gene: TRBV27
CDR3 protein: CASSLSGLGSNQPQHF
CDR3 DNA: TGTGCCAGCAGTTTATCGGGGCTTGGGAGCAATCAGCCCCAGCATTTT

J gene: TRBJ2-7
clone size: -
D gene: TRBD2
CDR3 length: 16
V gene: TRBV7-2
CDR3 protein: CASSLRLAASSYEQYF
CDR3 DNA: TGTGCCAGCAGCCTACGACTAGCGGCCAGCTCCTACGAGCAGTACTTC

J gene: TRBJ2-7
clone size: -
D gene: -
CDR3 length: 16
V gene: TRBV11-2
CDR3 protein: CASSLHRRRSSYEQYF
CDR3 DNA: TGTGCCAGCAGCTTACATAGGCGGCGGAGCTCCTACGAGCAGTACTTC

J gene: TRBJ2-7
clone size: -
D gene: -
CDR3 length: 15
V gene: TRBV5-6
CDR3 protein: CASSLVGRFSYEQYF
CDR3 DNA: TGTGCCAGCAGCTTGGTGGGGCGGTTCTCCTACGAGCAGTACTTC

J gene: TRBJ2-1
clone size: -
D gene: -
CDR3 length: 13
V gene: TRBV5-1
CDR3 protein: CASSVPQGSEQFF
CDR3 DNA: TGCGCCAGCAGCGTCCCCCAGGGGAGTGAGCAGTTCTTC